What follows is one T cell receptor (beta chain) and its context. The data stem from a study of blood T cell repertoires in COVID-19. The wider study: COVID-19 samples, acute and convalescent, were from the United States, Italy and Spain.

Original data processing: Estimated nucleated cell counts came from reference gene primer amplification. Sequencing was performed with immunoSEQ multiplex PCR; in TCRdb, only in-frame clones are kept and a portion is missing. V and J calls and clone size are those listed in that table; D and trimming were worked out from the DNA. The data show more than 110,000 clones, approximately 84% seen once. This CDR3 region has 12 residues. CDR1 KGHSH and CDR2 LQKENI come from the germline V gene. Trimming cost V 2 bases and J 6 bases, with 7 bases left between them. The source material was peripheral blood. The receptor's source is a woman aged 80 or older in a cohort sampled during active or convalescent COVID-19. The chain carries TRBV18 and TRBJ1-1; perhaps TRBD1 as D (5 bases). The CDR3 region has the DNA TGTGCCAGCTCACCAGACAGTCCTGAAGCTTTCTTT. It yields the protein CASSPDSPEAFF.